The rows below give T cell receptor beta chains drawn from one sample of a study of blood T cell repertoires in COVID-19. Profiling relied on immunoSEQ multiplex PCR, and the TCRdb table lists in-frame clones only, not all of them. This sample has roughly 86,000 clones, with 84% found just once. The specimen was peripheral blood. The source is a man in his sixties with acute or convalescent COVID-19. CDR3s include the opening cysteine and the closing phenylalanine or tryptophan. Each record gives: D gene, clone size, J gene, V gene, CDR3 protein, CDR3 DNA. The D gene is left open where the match is weak. Clone size is not always given. Where it is, it says once, few, many or a class for expanded clones.

D: .; size: .; J: TRBJ1-2; V: TRBV7-8; CDR3: CASSSRTDLFYGYTF; DNA: TGTGCCAGCAGCTCTCGGACAGACCTTTTCTATGGCTACACCTTC
D: .; size: .; J: TRBJ1-2; V: TRBV19; CDR3: CASRVGVYYGYTF; DNA: TGTGCCAGTAGGGTAGGGGTTTATTATGGCTACACCTTC
D: .; size: .; J: TRBJ2-5; V: TRBV30; CDR3: CAWSVQGLETQYF; DNA: TGTGCCTGGAGTGTTCAGGGTTTGGAGACCCAGTACTTC
D: .; size: .; J: TRBJ2-3; V: TRBV29-1; CDR3: CSVEREADTQYF; DNA: TGCAGCGTTGAAAGGGAGGCAGATACGCAGTATTTT
D: .; size: .; J: TRBJ2-1; V: TRBV24-1; CDR3: CATSEERLSSYNEQFF; DNA: TGTGCCACCAGTGAGGAGCGCCTCAGCTCCTACAATGAGCAGTTCTTC
D: .; size: .; J: TRBJ1-6; V: TRBV30; CDR3: CAWAEERSPLHF; DNA: TGTGCCTGGGCCGAGGAGCGATCACCCCTCCACTTT
D: TRBD2; size: .; J: TRBJ2-1; V: TRBV5-1; CDR3: CASSKRGGGDNEQFF; DNA: TGCGCCAGCAGCAAGCGGGGGGGCGGCGACAATGAGCAGTTCTTC
D: .; size: .; J: TRBJ2-7; V: TRBV4-3; CDR3: CASSQDGRRGVEQYF; DNA: TGCGCCAGCAGCCAAGATGGCAGGAGGGGTGTCGAGCAGTACTTC
D: TRBD1; size: .; J: TRBJ1-1; V: TRBV9; CDR3: CASARTGNTEAFF; DNA: TGTGCCAGCGCTCGGACAGGGAACACTGAAGCTTTCTTT
D: TRBD1; size: .; J: TRBJ2-7; V: TRBV2; CDR3: CASVSQGDGSYEQYF; DNA: TGTGCCAGCGTATCGCAGGGGGATGGCTCCTACGAGCAGTACTTC
D: .; size: .; J: TRBJ1-3; V: TRBV18; CDR3: CASSPSQASGNTIYF; DNA: TGTGCCAGCTCACCGTCACAGGCCTCTGGAAACACCATATATTTT
D: TRBD1; size: few; J: TRBJ1-6; V: TRBV19; CDR3: CASSVPGQGSSPLHF; DNA: TGTGCCAGTAGTGTTCCGGGACAGGGTAGTTCACCCCTCCACTTT
D: TRBD2; size: .; J: TRBJ2-5; V: TRBV2; CDR3: CASTLAVIGTQYF; DNA: TGTGCCAGCACACTAGCGGTCATTGGGACCCAGTACTTC
D: .; size: .; J: TRBJ1-5; V: TRBV27; CDR3: CASSLSVRINQPQHF; DNA: TGTGCCAGCAGTTTATCGGTCAGAATCAATCAGCCCCAGCATTTT
D: TRBD1; size: .; J: TRBJ1-1; V: TRBV30; CDR3: CAWSPRDRVNTEAFF; DNA: TGTGCCTGGAGTCCTCGGGACAGGGTGAACACTGAAGCTTTCTTT
D: TRBD1; size: once; J: TRBJ2-5; V: TRBV30; CDR3: CAWRGRQGWTQYF; DNA: TGTGCCTGGAGGGGAAGACAGGGGTGGACCCAGTACTTC
D: .; size: few; J: TRBJ2-6; V: TRBV7-3; CDR3: CASQQNSGANVLTF; DNA: TGTGCCAGCCAACAGAACTCTGGGGCCAACGTCCTGACTTTC
D: TRBD1; size: .; J: TRBJ1-2; V: TRBV5-4; CDR3: CASSFTGGGSGYTF; DNA: TGTGCCAGCAGCTTCACAGGGGGCGGGAGTGGCTACACCTTC
D: .; size: once; J: TRBJ2-7; V: TRBV21-1; CDR3: CASMGPPGNEQYF; DNA: TGTGCCAGCATGGGTCCCCCGGGGAACGAGCAGTACTTC
D: TRBD2; size: .; J: TRBJ2-4; V: TRBV10-2; CDR3: CASQGTSGGVQYF; DNA: TGCGCCAGCCAGGGGACTAGCGGGGGAGTTCAGTACTTC
D: .; size: .; J: TRBJ2-7; V: TRBV25-1; CDR3: CASSEYGGRRWTYEQYF; DNA: TGTGCCAGCAGTGAATACGGGGGACGCCGGTGGACCTACGAGCAGTACTTC
D: TRBD2; size: .; J: TRBJ2-7; V: TRBV5-4; CDR3: CASSLSTSGGRYEQYF; DNA: TGTGCCAGCAGCTTATCTACTAGCGGGGGGAGGTACGAGCAGTACTTC
D: .; size: .; J: TRBJ1-2; V: TRBV29-1; CDR3: CSVPGRTNYGYTF; DNA: TGCAGCGTTCCAGGGAGGACGAACTATGGCTACACCTTC
D: TRBD1; size: .; J: TRBJ2-5; V: TRBV19; CDR3: CASAPLRDRQETQYF; DNA: TGTGCCAGCGCCCCCCTCCGGGACAGACAAGAGACCCAGTACTTC
D: TRBD1; size: .; J: TRBJ1-2; V: TRBV5-6; CDR3: CASSSAGTGANFHGYTF; DNA: TGTGCCAGCAGCTCCGCGGGGACAGGGGCAAATTTCCATGGCTACACCTTC
D: TRBD1; size: .; J: TRBJ1-1; V: TRBV6-2/TRBV6-3; CDR3: CASSQTLGQGNTEAFF; DNA: TGTGCCAGCAGCCAAACGCTCGGACAGGGGAACACTGAAGCTTTCTTT
D: .; size: .; J: TRBJ2-7; V: TRBV29-1; CDR3: CSVSDSSYEQYF; DNA: TGCAGCGTGTCCGACAGCTCCTACGAGCAGTACTTC
D: .; size: .; J: TRBJ1-4; V: TRBV10-2; CDR3: CASSPATGTQLGGLFF; DNA: TGCGCCAGCAGTCCAGCGACCGGGACACAGCTGGGTGGACTGTTTTTT
D: TRBD1; size: .; J: TRBJ1-2; V: TRBV6-1; CDR3: CASSDASAGTGTGGGYTF; DNA: TGTGCCAGCAGTGACGCCTCTGCCGGGACAGGGACGGGAGGTGGCTACACCTTC
D: .; size: .; J: TRBJ1-2; V: TRBV28; CDR3: CASSFGQPYGYTF; DNA: TGTGCCAGCAGTTTCGGACAGCCCTATGGCTACACCTTC
D: .; size: .; J: TRBJ2-7; V: TRBV4-3; CDR3: CASSRLGGGPYEQYF; DNA: TGCGCCAGCAGCCGATTAGGGGGGGGGCCCTACGAGCAGTACTTC
D: .; size: .; J: TRBJ1-3; V: TRBV3-1/TRBV3-2; CDR3: CASSQDSPGAPGNTIYF; DNA: TGTGCCAGCAGCCAAGATTCACCGGGAGCGCCTGGAAACACCATATATTTT
D: .; size: .; J: TRBJ1-1; V: TRBV7-3; CDR3: CASSSTPGTEAFF; DNA: TGTGCCAGCAGCTCGACACCGGGGACTGAAGCTTTCTTT
D: .; size: .; J: TRBJ2-5; V: TRBV24-1; CDR3: CATSDLRTDQETQYF; DNA: TGTGCCACCAGTGATCTGCGGACAGACCAAGAGACCCAGTACTTC
D: TRBD1; size: .; J: TRBJ2-7; V: TRBV4-1; CDR3: CASSQEGRGAGGAEQYF; DNA: TGCGCCAGCAGCCAAGAAGGAAGGGGAGCAGGGGGCGCCGAGCAGTACTTC
D: TRBD2; size: .; J: TRBJ2-1; V: TRBV10-3; CDR3: CAIRGLAGDEQFF; DNA: TGTGCCATCAGAGGACTAGCGGGGGATGAGCAGTTCTTC
D: .; size: .; J: TRBJ1-2; V: TRBV24-1; CDR3: CATSDGHLYGYTF; DNA: TGTGCCACCAGTGATGGACACCTCTATGGCTACACCTTC
D: TRBD1; size: few; J: TRBJ1-2; V: TRBV19; CDR3: CASRQGSYTF; DNA: TGTGCCAGCCGACAGGGGAGCTACACCTTC
D: .; size: .; J: TRBJ2-1; V: TRBV2; CDR3: CASTSGRSSYNEQFF; DNA: TGTGCCAGCACGTCGGGTCGAAGCTCCTACAATGAGCAGTTCTTC
D: TRBD2; size: .; J: TRBJ2-1; V: TRBV11-3; CDR3: CASSPAGERGYNEQFF; DNA: TGTGCCAGCAGCCCAGCGGGGGAGCGGGGGTACAATGAGCAGTTCTTC
D: .; size: .; J: TRBJ1-1; V: TRBV5-1; CDR3: CASSWQGNTEAFF; DNA: TGCGCCAGCAGCTGGCAGGGGAACACTGAAGCTTTCTTT
D: .; size: once; J: TRBJ1-5; V: TRBV9; CDR3: CASSVGSDLSNQPQHF; DNA: TGTGCCAGCAGCGTAGGAAGCGACCTTAGCAATCAGCCCCAGCATTTT
D: TRBD2; size: .; J: TRBJ2-1; V: TRBV19; CDR3: CASTASGESYNEQFF; DNA: TGTGCCAGTACCGCTAGCGGGGAGAGTTACAATGAGCAGTTCTTC
D: .; size: .; J: TRBJ2-7; V: TRBV5-1; CDR3: CASSQTWESHEQYF; DNA: TGCGCCAGCAGCCAGACTTGGGAGTCCCACGAGCAGTACTTC
D: .; size: .; J: TRBJ1-5; V: TRBV24-1; CDR3: CATSDRTGSAQPQHF; DNA: TGTGCCACCAGTGACCGAACAGGGTCGGCTCAGCCCCAGCATTTT
D: TRBD1; size: .; J: TRBJ1-1; V: TRBV12-3/TRBV12-4; CDR3: CASSPDRGTEAFF; DNA: TGTGCCAGCAGTCCCGACAGGGGGACTGAAGCTTTCTTT
D: TRBD1; size: .; J: TRBJ1-2; V: TRBV5-6; CDR3: CASSSAGTGETRYGYTF; DNA: TGTGCCAGCAGCTCAGCAGGGACAGGGGAAACCCGCTATGGCTACACCTTC
D: TRBD1; size: .; J: TRBJ1-1; V: TRBV4-1; CDR3: CASSRLTGTEAFF; DNA: TGCGCCAGCAGCCGGTTGACAGGGACTGAAGCTTTCTTT
D: TRBD1; size: .; J: TRBJ2-3; V: TRBV11-3; CDR3: CASSPGTAKDTQYF; DNA: TGTGCCAGCAGCCCCGGGACAGCAAAAGATACGCAGTATTTT
D: .; size: .; J: TRBJ1-1; V: TRBV7-2; CDR3: CASSLLPTVEAFF; DNA: TGTGCCAGCAGCTTACTTCCCACAGTTGAAGCTTTCTTT
D: .; size: .; J: TRBJ1-1; V: TRBV30; CDR3: CAWSVTPFGSEAFF; DNA: TGTGCCTGGAGTGTTACCCCCTTCGGTTCTGAAGCTTTCTTT
D: .; size: .; J: TRBJ2-5; V: TRBV3-1/TRBV3-2; CDR3: CASSQGAGGTRETQYF; DNA: TGTGCCAGCAGCCAAGGGGCCGGAGGTACTAGAGAAACCCAGTACTTC
D: .; size: once; J: TRBJ2-7; V: TRBV30; CDR3: CAWSGGRVYEQYF; DNA: TGTGCCTGGAGTGGGGGCAGGGTATACGAGCAGTACTTC
D: .; size: .; J: TRBJ2-1; V: TRBV13; CDR3: CASSSDSRTLSPIFYNEQFF; DNA: TGTGCCAGCAGCTCGGACAGTCGCACCTTGTCCCCTATATTCTACAATGAGCAGTTCTTC
D: TRBD1; size: few; J: TRBJ2-7; V: TRBV6-6; CDR3: CASSHPGTGGVYEQYF; DNA: TGTGCCAGCAGCCACCCCGGGACAGGGGGGGTCTACGAGCAGTACTTC
D: .; size: .; J: TRBJ1-5; V: TRBV24-1; CDR3: CATSDPQGGGQPQHF; DNA: TGTGCCACCAGTGACCCGCAGGGTGGTGGACAGCCCCAGCATTTT
D: .; size: .; J: TRBJ2-1; V: TRBV15; CDR3: CATSRARTNYNEQFF; DNA: TGTGCCACCAGCAGAGCCCGGACTAACTACAATGAGCAGTTCTTC
D: .; size: .; J: TRBJ2-3; V: TRBV12-3/TRBV12-4; CDR3: CASSPSTDTQYF; DNA: TGTGCCAGCAGCCCTTCCACAGATACGCAGTATTTT
D: TRBD1; size: many; J: TRBJ1-4; V: TRBV18; CDR3: CASSPRGPREKLFF; DNA: TGTGCCAGCTCACCTAGGGGGCCGAGAGAAAAACTGTTTTTT
D: .; size: .; J: TRBJ2-1; V: TRBV18; CDR3: CASSGGTQVLEQFF; DNA: TGTGCCAGCTCAGGGGGGACCCAGGTACTTGAGCAGTTCTTC